These T cell receptor beta chains were read from a single sample in a study of T cells in Graves' hyperthyroidism and ophthalmopathy. Using its own MiXCR run on the multiplex PCR reads, TCRdb lists one record per CDR3 protein. Among 370,000 or so distinct CDR3 sequences listed, less than 20% were seen once. Sequencing input: blood. These receptors were obtained from a woman aged 18-29 years with Graves' hyperthyroidism that later progressed to Graves' ophthalmopathy. The CDR3 runs from the conserved cysteine through the conserved F or W. The order of the fields is V gene, D gene, J gene, clone size, CDR3 protein, CDR3 DNA. The D gene is left open where the match is weak. The size entry is marked missing in some rows and otherwise reads once, few, many or a size class.

V: TRBV28; D: TRBD1; J: TRBJ1-6; size: many; CDR3: CASSPPGTGYSPLHF; DNA: TGTGCCAGCAGCCCTCCCGGGACAGGGTACTCACCCCTCCACTTT
V: TRBV4-3; D: -; J: TRBJ2-3; size: few; CDR3: CASSQELRLGGDTDTQYF; DNA: TGCGCCAGCAGCCAAGAACTCAGACTTGGTGGGGACACAGATACGCAGTATTTT
V: TRBV19; D: TRBD1; J: TRBJ1-2; size: few; CDR3: CASSTRTGSEDYGYTF; DNA: TGTGCCAGTAGTACGAGGACAGGGTCGGAGGACTATGGCTACACCTTC
V: TRBV12-3/TRBV12-4; D: -; J: TRBJ1-5; size: many; CDR3: CASSLMRRGQPQHF; DNA: TGTGCCAGCAGTTTAATGCGGCGAGGTCAGCCCCAGCATTTT
V: TRBV9; D: TRBD2; J: TRBJ2-7; size: few; CDR3: CASSVGLAGPYEQYF; DNA: TGTGCCAGCAGCGTAGGTCTAGCGGGGCCTTACGAGCAGTACTTC
V: TRBV6-1; D: -; J: TRBJ1-1; size: -; CDR3: CASSYADTEAFF; DNA: TGTGCCAGCAGTTACGCGGACACTGAAGCTTTCTTT
V: TRBV2; D: TRBD1; J: TRBJ1-5; size: many; CDR3: CASTDRGNQPQHF; DNA: TGTGCCAGCACCGACAGGGGGAATCAGCCCCAGCATTTT
V: TRBV7-9; D: -; J: TRBJ2-1; size: many; CDR3: CASTLEVYNEQFF; DNA: TGTGCCAGCACGCTAGAAGTCTACAATGAGCAGTTCTTC
V: TRBV7-9; D: -; J: TRBJ2-7; size: many; CDR3: CASSSQPAGGQYF; DNA: TGTGCCAGCAGCTCCCAACCTGCAGGTGGGCAGTACTTC
V: TRBV7-9; D: TRBD1; J: TRBJ2-7; size: few; CDR3: CASSNRDRGQRERSYEQYF; DNA: TGTGCCAGCAGCAATCGGGACAGGGGTCAGCGGGAGCGATCATACGAGCAGTACTTC
V: TRBV15; D: -; J: TRBJ2-7; size: -; CDR3: CATSRDRTAEYEQYF; DNA: TGTGCCACCAGCAGAGATAGAACAGCCGAATACGAGCAGTACTTC
V: TRBV6-1; D: TRBD2; J: TRBJ2-1; size: -; CDR3: CASRGTSRLNEQFF; DNA: TGTGCCAGCAGGGGGACTAGCAGGCTCAATGAGCAGTTCTTC
V: TRBV20-1; D: -; J: TRBJ1-2; size: many; CDR3: CSAPDILGGYTF; DNA: TGCAGTGCTCCGGACATCCTGGGAGGCTACACCTTC
V: TRBV12-3/TRBV12-4; D: TRBD2; J: TRBJ2-7; size: many; CDR3: CASSLGTSVASYEQYF; DNA: TGTGCCAGCAGTTTAGGGACTAGCGTGGCCTCCTACGAGCAGTACTTC
V: TRBV7-2; D: -; J: TRBJ2-5; size: few; CDR3: CASSVSAGETQYF; DNA: TGTGCCAGCAGCGTAAGTGCAGGGGAGACCCAGTACTTC
V: TRBV10-3; D: -; J: TRBJ2-7; size: -; CDR3: CASSPRVTTYEQYF; DNA: TGTGCCAGCAGCCCCAGGGTTACCACCTACGAGCAGTACTTC
V: TRBV11-3; D: TRBD2; J: TRBJ2-1; size: many; CDR3: CASSEGLAGGPNEQFF; DNA: TGTGCCAGCAGCGAAGGACTAGCGGGAGGGCCCAATGAGCAGTTCTTC
V: TRBV2; D: -; J: TRBJ2-2; size: many; CDR3: CASSPLAFSTGELFF; DNA: TGTGCCAGCAGTCCACTAGCCTTCTCCACCGGGGAGCTGTTTTTT
V: TRBV10-3; D: TRBD2; J: TRBJ2-7; size: -; CDR3: CAISDGGGSEQYF; DNA: TGTGCCATCAGTGACGGAGGCGGGAGCGAGCAGTACTTC
V: TRBV5-8; D: -; J: TRBJ2-7; size: -; CDR3: CASSLDRAGARAYEQYF; DNA: TGTGCCAGCAGCTTGGACAGGGCAGGAGCCCGGGCCTACGAGCAGTACTTC
V: TRBV20-1; D: -; J: TRBJ2-1; size: many; CDR3: CSAPKGRGDYNEQFF; DNA: TGCAGTGCGCCCAAAGGCCGCGGCGATTACAATGAGCAGTTCTTC
V: TRBV12-3/TRBV12-4; D: TRBD2; J: TRBJ2-2; size: many; CDR3: CASSLGPGGSPTGELFF; DNA: TGTGCCAGCAGTTTGGGGCCCGGCGGGAGTCCCACCGGGGAGCTGTTTTTT
V: TRBV20-1; D: -; J: TRBJ2-1; size: many; CDR3: CSARGVWGQTNNEQFF; DNA: TGCAGTGCTAGAGGTGTCTGGGGACAAACAAACAATGAGCAGTTCTTC
V: TRBV27; D: TRBD2; J: TRBJ2-7; size: many; CDR3: CASSRFSGRGTYEQYF; DNA: TGTGCCAGCAGTCGCTTTAGCGGGAGAGGGACCTACGAGCAGTACTTC
V: TRBV9; D: -; J: TRBJ2-2; size: -; CDR3: CASSVELANTGELFF; DNA: TGTGCCAGCAGCGTAGAACTAGCTAACACCGGGGAGCTGTTTTTT
V: TRBV29-1; D: -; J: TRBJ2-5; size: -; CDR3: CSADGGLLGGPSETQYF; DNA: TGCAGCGCCGACGGTGGGCTTCTCGGGGGGCCGTCGGAGACCCAGTACTTC
V: TRBV4-1; D: TRBD2; J: TRBJ2-3; size: -; CDR3: CASSQDWPLGTSGRATDTQYF; DNA: TGCGCCAGCAGCCAAGATTGGCCACTCGGGACTAGCGGGAGGGCCACAGATACGCAGTATTTT
V: TRBV7-9; D: -; J: TRBJ2-5; size: many; CDR3: CASSLGVGQETQYF; DNA: TGTGCCAGCAGCTTAGGTGTGGGCCAAGAGACCCAGTACTTC
V: TRBV28; D: -; J: TRBJ1-1; size: many; CDR3: CASSSPTVGRAFF; DNA: TGTGCCAGCAGTTCCCCGACCGTCGGAAGAGCTTTCTTT
V: TRBV10-3; D: -; J: TRBJ2-3; size: -; CDR3: CAITGTGTDTQYF; DNA: TGTGCCATCACCGGTACAGGGACAGATACGCAGTATTTT
V: TRBV19; D: TRBD2; J: TRBJ2-1; size: few; CDR3: CASSLVGAFLLAGGPYNEQFF; DNA: TGTGCCAGCTCCCTGGTTGGGGCCTTTCTACTAGCGGGAGGGCCGTACAATGAGCAGTTCTTC
V: TRBV6-1; D: -; J: TRBJ1-5; size: few; CDR3: CASIVPGTPNQPQHF; DNA: TGTGCCAGCATCGTACCCGGGACTCCAAATCAGCCCCAGCATTTT
V: TRBV6-1; D: TRBD1; J: TRBJ2-5; size: -; CDR3: CASSYRQGEETQYF; DNA: TGTGCCAGCAGTTATAGACAGGGCGAAGAGACCCAGTACTTC
V: TRBV28; D: -; J: TRBJ1-2; size: many; CDR3: CASRQNDRYNYGYTF; DNA: TGTGCCAGCAGGCAGAACGACAGATACAACTATGGCTACACCTTC
V: TRBV30; D: TRBD1; J: TRBJ1-2; size: few; CDR3: CAWRSRTGEGYTF; DNA: TGTGCCTGGAGAAGTCGGACAGGGGAGGGCTACACCTTC
V: TRBV5-1; D: TRBD2; J: TRBJ2-2; size: few; CDR3: CASSLAPTSGRGELFF; DNA: TGCGCCAGCAGCTTGGCCCCGACTAGCGGGAGAGGGGAGCTGTTTTTT
V: TRBV28; D: TRBD1; J: TRBJ2-1; size: many; CDR3: CASIQSGTGSYNEQFF; DNA: TGTGCCAGCATCCAGTCCGGGACAGGGAGCTACAATGAGCAGTTCTTC
V: TRBV7-2; D: TRBD1; J: TRBJ2-7; size: many; CDR3: CASSFHGQGYEQYF; DNA: TGTGCCAGCAGTTTCCATGGACAGGGCTACGAGCAGTACTTC
V: TRBV7-2; D: TRBD2; J: TRBJ2-4; size: few; CDR3: CASSPGTRNSIQYF; DNA: TGTGCCAGCAGCCCCGGGACTAGGAATAGCATTCAGTACTTC
V: TRBV28; D: -; J: TRBJ1-1; size: many; CDR3: CASSIITEAFF; DNA: TGTGCCAGCAGCATTATTACTGAAGCTTTCTTT
V: TRBV28; D: TRBD2; J: TRBJ2-1; size: -; CDR3: CASIPSSGSSYNEQFF; DNA: TGTGCCAGCATCCCCTCTAGCGGGAGTTCATACAATGAGCAGTTCTTC
V: TRBV10-3; D: -; J: TRBJ1-1; size: few; CDR3: CAISEFRAWGMDTEAFF; DNA: TGTGCCATCAGTGAGTTCAGGGCGTGGGGAATGGACACTGAAGCTTTCTTT
V: TRBV18; D: TRBD2; J: TRBJ2-3; size: many; CDR3: CASSPLAGVSDTQYF; DNA: TGTGCCAGCTCACCACTAGCGGGAGTGTCGGATACGCAGTATTTT
V: TRBV18; D: -; J: TRBJ2-3; size: many; CDR3: CASSPPRGTGATDTQYF; DNA: TGTGCCAGCTCACCACCGCGGGGGACAGGAGCCACAGATACGCAGTATTTT
V: TRBV20-1; D: -; J: TRBJ2-3; size: -; CDR3: CSADLPSGTDTQYF; DNA: TGCAGTGCTGATCTACCCTCCGGAACAGATACGCAGTATTTT
V: TRBV6-1; D: -; J: TRBJ2-7; size: many; CDR3: CASRVGPETSLMQYF; DNA: TGTGCCAGCAGGGTAGGACCCGAAACCTCACTAATGCAGTACTTC